This TCR beta chain appears in the sequencing data of a study of OX40 agonist ivuxolimab in advanced cancers. Describing the broader study: The costimulatory receptor OX40 (CD134) was targeted by ivuxolimab, a fully human IgG2 agonistic monoclonal antibody. The paper describes the monotherapy dose-escalation part (N = 52 patients) of the phase I trial of ivuxolimab. Partial responses occurred in three dose-escalation patients, of whom one had hepatocellular carcinoma and two had cutaneous melanoma. Of the approximately 50 dose-escalation patients, hepatocellular carcinoma was present in about 19, melanoma in some 15, renal cell carcinoma in 9 and head and neck cancer in 9. Intravenous ivuxolimab was administered to patients every 2 weeks at six dose levels: 0.01, 0.1, 0.3, 1.5, 3 and 10 mg/kg. Patients were allowed to have had prior anti-PD-1, anti-PD-L1 or anti-CTLA-4 therapy, and around 41% of the dose-escalation patients had previously received checkpoint inhibitors. A male proportion of roughly 80% and a mean age of around 60 years, ranging from roughly 23 to 90, were recorded for the dose-escalation cohort. Peripheral TCRbeta sequencing was intended to test whether TCR sequence diversity was altered and clonal T-cell expansion was caused by ivuxolimab.

Comments on this clone: Its binding antigen is unknown. No base-level quality is on record; no much larger clone is a single base apart.

Here is what the overall study found, with its caveats: At doses of 0.1 to 3.0 mg/kg, clonal expansion of both CD4+ and CD8+ blood T cells was observed from baseline to week 6. After ivuxolimab, expanded clones were on average more numerous among CD8+ T cells than among CD4+ T cells. Low levels of normalized T-cell clonal expansion were also seen in some patients who did not respond. In the 0.1-3.0 mg/kg groups, partial responders were among the patients with the lowest normalized peripheral clonal expansion, particularly in CD8+ T cells. The antigen specificity of the peripheral T cells that underwent clonal expansion was not determined.

Between the V and J ends, shortened by 5 bases and 4 bases respectively, the junction contains 12 bases. According to the germline V gene, CDR1 reads MDHEN and CDR2 reads SYDVKM. From its cysteine to its phenylalanine, the CDR3 spans 14 amino acids. Just the 42-base CDR3 DNA is kept, in frame starting at base 1. The trial excluded patients who had a history of autoimmune disease or were on systemic immunosuppression. Peripheral blood for TCR sequencing was drawn from every dose cohort at baseline, at cycle 4 day 1 and at cycle 7 day 1. The samples were taken from a phase I, first-in-human, multicenter, open-label dose-escalation trial of ivuxolimab. Adults with locally advanced or metastatic melanoma, renal cell, hepatocellular, or head and neck squamous cell carcinoma were enrolled in the trial. Before TCR sequencing, CD4+ T cells and CD8+ T cells from peripheral blood were sorted into separate populations.

To sequence the TCRbeta CDR3 region, genomic DNA was isolated from the sorted cells. The immunoSEQ Assay was used for sequencing of TCRbeta CDR3 regions. Not all clones reach the TCRdb copy of this immuneACCESS table, which keeps in-frame sequences only. Checked studies attribute under half of the gap to unresolved V genes and leave the rest unexplained. Within this sample are just over 14,000 clones, with around four fifths of them counted one time only. Around a third of the sample goes to the ten largest clones. The specimen was CD4+ or CD8+ T cells sorted from blood, collected in a trial of the OX40 agonist ivuxolimab. The sequence was collected from an adult with an advanced solid tumor such as melanoma, head and neck, liver or kidney cancer. The chain couples TRBV28 to TRBJ1-5; the D gene is perhaps TRBD1, from 6 matching bases. The CDR3 has the sequence CASSLTGQNQPQHF. Here is the DNA: TGTGCCAGCAGTCTCACAGGACAGAATCAGCCCCAGCATTTT.